Listed here are 26 T cell receptor beta chains from one sample, sequenced in a study of cytomegalovirus exposure and HLA in healthy donors. It was with 60 Vbeta and 13 Jbeta primers that the PCR ran. Here immunoSEQ multiplex PCR was the method, and the copy in TCRdb shows in-frame clones only, minus some. The table includes approximately 120,000 clones, more than 65% detected once. Sequences were obtained from PBMCs. The source is a man younger than 35 in good health and CMV-seropositive.

Notes on this clone: One end of the junction varies from germline; a read error may be responsible. The chain recombines TRBV10-3 with TRBJ1-5; D gene unclear. Germline V gene sequence: CDR1 ENHRY, CDR2 SYGVKD. This CDR3 is 15 amino acids long. CDR3 in amino acids: CASSYGGGSNQPQHF. CDR3 DNA sequence: TGTGCCAGCAGTTACGGTGGCGGTTCCAATCAGCCCCAGCATTTT.

J is TRBJ1-1 and V is TRBV19, with D possibly being TRBD1 (5 bases). Per germline, CDR1 LNHDA and CDR2 SQIVND (reference sequence). This CDR3 is 14 amino acids long. Trimming left V 4 bases short and J 4 bases short, with 13 bases between. The chain's CDR3 is CASSKFLGGTEAFF. The CDR3 DNA reads as TGTGCCAGTAGTAAGTTTCTGGGGGGCACTGAAGCTTTCTTT.

The chain combines TRBV5-5 with TRBJ1-1; D ambiguous. Trimming pared 4 bases from V and 0 bases from J, leaving 4 bases between. The CDR3 runs 12 residues. Germline CDR1 and CDR2: SGHKS and YYEKEE (reference sequence). CDR3 sequence (DNA): TGTGCCAGCAGCGGCCTGAACACTGAAGCTTTCTTT. Amino acids: CASSGLNTEAFF.

The V and J genes are TRBV11-2 and TRBJ2-7; 8 bases match TRBD2. Losses at the gene ends were 0 bases for V and 3 bases for J; bases not matched to a gene: 4. In germline, CDR1 is SGHAT, CDR2 FQNNGV. The CDR3 covers 15 residues. The CDR3 spells CASSLEDGRVYEQYF. CDR3 DNA sequence: TGTGCCAGCAGCTTAGAAGACGGGAGGGTCTACGAGCAGTACTTC.

This chain uses TRBV7-9 with TRBJ1-5; a weak D match, TRBD1 (6 bases). Trimming took 6 bases from V and 4 from J, leaving 10 bases between them. Germline V gene lookup returns CDR1 SEHNR and CDR2 FQNEAQ (reference sequence). The CDR3 has 13 amino acids. CDR3 sequence (DNA): TGTGCCAGCAGTACAGGGTTTAATCAGCCCCAGCATTTT. Encoded protein: CASSTGFNQPQHF.

Comments on this clone: One junction end disagrees with the germline gene, perhaps due to a read error. The chain joins TRBV7-9 to TRBJ2-2; D unresolved. There are 16 residues in the CDR3. The germline V gene encodes CDR1 SEHNR and CDR2 FQNEAQ (reference sequence). This CDR3 is CSSSSARRSNTGELFF. The DNA for the CDR3 is TGTTCCAGCAGCTCCGCGCGCAGGTCCAACACCGGGGAGCTGTTTTTT.

This chain uses TRBV5-1 with TRBJ2-7; D is perhaps TRBD1 (6 bases). The CDR3 covers 14 residues. V gave up 1 base and J gave up 0 bases, with 8 bases separating them. CDR1 SGHRS and CDR2 YFSETQ come from the germline V gene. CDR3 sequence: CASSLTGSSYEQYF. The CDR3 DNA reads TGCGCCAGCAGCTTGACAGGGAGCTCCTACGAGCAGTACTTC.

The chain carries TRBV21-1 and TRBJ2-3; TRBD2 is taken as the D call from the table, unchecked against the DNA. TRBV21-1 is marked as a pseudogene. This CDR3 comprises 15 residues. The CDR3 bases are TGTGCCAGCAGCCTGCGGACTGGATCCACAGATACGCAGTATTTT. Translated, it gives CASSLRTGSTDTQYF.

The chain joins TRBV5-1 to TRBJ2-5; TRBD2 matches at 7 bases. The J call is doubtful: the DNA matches TRBJ2-7 better. The V gene's germline CDR1 is SGHRS and CDR2 YFSETQ. This CDR3 has 14 residues. For the CDR3, the DNA is TGCGCCAGCAGCTTGGGGACTAGTTTTTACGAGCAGTACTTC. It encodes CASSLGTSFYEQYF.

The CDR3 region has the DNA TGTGCCAGTAGTAAGGGACAGGGGATGGATCAGCCCCAGCATTTT. Translating gives CASSKGQGMDQPQHF. The rearrangement joins TRBV19 to TRBJ1-5; 10 bases match TRBD1. The CDR3 is made up of 15 amino acids. The V segment lost 4 bases and the J segment 5 bases; nucleotides outside the gene matches: 5. Germline CDR1 LNHDA, CDR2 SQIVND (reference sequence).

This clone appeared once. The chain has TRBV2 and TRBJ2-5; tentatively, D is TRBD2 (6 bases). Germline V CDR1 and CDR2: SNHLY, FYNNEI. V was shortened by 8 bases and J by 4 bases, with 11 bases between the two germline ends. This CDR3 is built from 12 residues. As DNA, the CDR3 is TGTGCCAGCGAAATTAGCGGAGAGACCCAGTACTTC. Translation gives CASEISGETQYF.

The count of this clone is one. The chain recombines TRBV5-6 with TRBJ2-5, with 7 bases matching TRBD2. The DNA end favors TRBJ2-7, so the J call may be wrong. The CDR3 length is 13 residues. Per the germline V gene, CDR1 is SGHDT and CDR2 is YYEEEE. DNA of the CDR3: TGTGCCAGCAGCTTGGAGCGGGACTACGAGCAGTACTTC. As protein: CASSLERDYEQYF.

This CDR3 reads CAISESRGRAEQFF. Written as DNA, the CDR3 is TGTGCCATCAGTGAGTCGAGAGGGAGGGCTGAGCAGTTCTTC. This chain uses TRBV10-3 with TRBJ2-1; 7 nucleotides line up with TRBD2. The germline CDR1 and CDR2 sequences are ENHRY and SYGVKD. This CDR3 spans 14 amino acids. V lost 0 bases, J lost 9 bases, and 5 bases stayed unmatched.

The rearrangement uses TRBV7-6 and TRBJ2-2, with D possibly being TRBD1 (6 bases). The CDR3 is made up of 19 amino acids. Germline-derived CDR1 and CDR2 are SGHVS and FNYEAQ. V was trimmed by 4 bases and J by 1 base, leaving 22 bases between them. In nucleotides, the CDR3 is TGTGCCAGCAGCTCAAATGCCGCCTCCGGGACAAAGAACACCGGGGAGCTGTTTTTT. Its translation is CASSSNAASGTKNTGELFF.

This clone has a single count. V and J are TRBV15 and TRBJ1-6; D gene ambiguous. This CDR3 spans 14 amino acids. The germline V gene has CDR1 LNHNV and CDR2 YYDKDF (reference sequence). The V and J ends lost 0 bases and 10 bases respectively, with 10 bases between them. CDR3 DNA: TGTGCCACCAGCAGAGATAGATCAGGATCACCCCTCCACTTT. This codes for CATSRDRSGSPLHF.

In this sample, this clone turned up a few times. J is TRBJ1-3 and V is TRBV11-2, with a possible D match to TRBD1 (6 bases). This CDR3 has 16 amino acids. In germline, CDR1 is SGHAT, CDR2 FQNNGV. V gave up 2 bases and J gave up 1 base, with 12 bases separating them. The CDR3 DNA sequence: TGTGCCAGCAGCTTAATCAGGGGAAGGTCTGGAAACACCATATATTTT. Protein product: CASSLIRGRSGNTIYF.

This clone was seen a single time. The chain is built from TRBV6-5 and TRBJ1-2, with D possibly matching TRBD1 (6 bases). Per the germline V gene, CDR1 is MNHEY and CDR2 is SVGAGI. The CDR3 covers 14 residues. V lost 3 bases, J lost 4 bases, and 12 bases lay in between. CDR3: CASSYPTGPYGYTF. The CDR3 DNA reads as TGTGCCAGCAGTTATCCGACAGGACCCTATGGCTACACCTTC.

This chain connects TRBV9 to TRBJ1-1; the match to TRBD1 covers 7 bases. This CDR3 has 13 amino acids. CDR1 and CDR2 from the germline V gene are SGDLS and YYNGEE. V was clipped by 3 bases and J by 2 bases; unmatched bases: 1. In DNA, the CDR3 is TGTGCCAGCAGCGAGGGGGCAAACACTGAAGCTTTCTTT. This encodes CASSEGANTEAFF.

This chain's CDR3 is CASSLDSDQPQHF. As DNA, the CDR3 is TGTGCCAGCAGCTTAGACTCGGATCAGCCCCAGCATTTT. This rearrangement joins TRBV11-2 to TRBJ1-5; D unclear. Trimming took off 0 bases at V and 5 bases at J, with 5 bases between the two ends. Germline V CDR1 and CDR2: SGHAT, FQNNGV. CDR3 length: 13 residues.

The chain uses TRBV7-2 and TRBJ1-2; D unclear. The CDR3 is 11 residues long. Germline CDR1 SGHTA, CDR2 FQGNSA. Trimming took off 5 bases at V and 6 bases at J, with 7 bases between the two ends. This chain's CDR3 is CASSPTDGYTF. The CDR3 DNA is TGTGCCAGCAGCCCAACAGATGGCTACACCTTC.

The chain links TRBV5-4 to TRBJ2-5; D gene unclear. CDR3 size: 13 residues. Germline loops: CDR1 SGHNT, CDR2 YYREEE (reference sequence). V was cut by 3 bases and J by 4 bases, with 10 bases left in between. CDR3 sequence reads: CASSSARPETQYF. CDR3 DNA: TGTGCCAGCAGCTCAGCTAGGCCAGAGACCCAGTACTTC.

J is TRBJ2-2 and V is TRBV6-5; D remains unclear. Germline V CDR1 and CDR2: MNHEY, SVGAGI. V dropped 0 bases and J dropped 1 base, with 6 bases sitting between them. This CDR3 contains 15 residues. The DNA for the CDR3 is TGTGCCAGCAGTTACTCGACTCAGAACACCGGGGAGCTGTTTTTT. Its protein product is CASSYSTQNTGELFF.

The chain joins TRBV19 to TRBJ1-1, with D possibly being TRBD1 (6 bases). The germline V and J ends were trimmed by 7 bases and 2 bases, with 17 bases remaining between them. The CDR3 contains 15 residues. CDR1 LNHDA and CDR2 SQIVND come from the germline V gene (reference sequence). Here the CDR3 DNA reads TGTGCCAGTATTAACAGGGCCGGATCAAACACTGAAGCTTTCTTT. It specifies CASINRAGSNTEAFF.

This clone was observed a handful of times. The genes are TRBV6-6 and TRBJ2-3; TRBD2 might be the D (7 bases). Germline V gene sequence: CDR1 MNHNY, CDR2 SVGAGI (reference sequence). V dropped 5 bases and J dropped 5 bases, with 17 bases sitting between them. This CDR3 comprises 15 residues. DNA for the CDR3: TGTGCCAGCAGTCCCGACGGGGGGCTGAAAGATACGCAGTATTTT. Protein product: CASSPDGGLKDTQYF.

J is TRBJ2-7 and V is TRBV7-2, with D possibly being TRBD1 (6 bases). Looked up from germline, CDR1 is SGHTA and CDR2 is FQGNSA. V dropped 4 bases and J dropped 1 base, with 14 bases sitting between them. The CDR3 has 15 residues. The CDR3 DNA sequence: TGTGCCAGCAGCTCTCTAGGGGGTGGGTCCTACGAGCAGTACTTC. As protein: CASSSLGGGSYEQYF.

The chain carries TRBV19 and TRBJ2-7, with TRBD1 matching 11 bases. With V trimmed by 5 bases and J by 1 base, 4 bases remained unmatched. Germline-derived CDR1 and CDR2 are LNHDA and SQIVND (reference sequence). CDR3 length: 15 amino acids. CDR3 bases: TGTGCCAGTAGTCAAGGGACAGGGGGATCCTACGAGCAGTACTTC. Protein product: CASSQGTGGSYEQYF.